This TCR beta chain was retrieved from a study of T cells in Graves' hyperthyroidism and ophthalmopathy. Overall study: Peripheral blood draws took place at initial diagnosis, ahead of any treatment. General study findings and limits: Model output signaled ophthalmopathy a median approximately 6.2 months ahead of onset.

Comment on this clonotype: Its antigen is unknown.

On the basis of clinical symptoms, serum thyroxine and TRAb, thyroid ultrasound and orbital computed tomography, diagnoses were made. What was amplified from RNA transcripts were TCR beta CDR3 regions. First-round RT-PCR of the TCR CDR3 relied on the HTBI primer set. Each CDR3 protein is one row after TCRdb ran MiXCR on the multiplex PCR reads. The table shows 500,000 to 600,000 distinct CDR3 sequences, with 16% occurring only once. V dropped 2 bases and J dropped 5; count of bases not matched to a gene: 9. CDR3 size: 15 residues. Looked up from germline, CDR1 is KGHSH and CDR2 is LQKENI. The source is a woman between 18 and 29 years old with Graves' hyperthyroidism. The V call is TRBV18, the J call TRBJ2-7; TRBD1 agrees at 7 bases. The sequencing sample was made of blood. The CDR3 DNA reads TGTGCCAGCTCACCAACTCGGGACAGCCAGGACGAGCAGTACTTC. This gives the protein CASSPTRDSQDEQYF.